Each of the 3 T cell receptor beta chains below was sequenced from the same sample in a study of PD-1 blockade in classical Hodgkin lymphoma. Method: immunoSEQ multiplex PCR; TCRdb's copy keeps in-frame clones and lacks some. The data hold 95,000 to 120,000 clones, with roughly nine tenths observed a single time. Relapse was seen in all patients after autologous stem cell transplantation, and brentuximab vedotin exposure was variable. The input for sequencing was peripheral blood mononuclear cells (PBMCs), taken before the second cycle of nivolumab. The receptors derive from a human donor with classical Hodgkin lymphoma.

The chain uses TRBV27 and TRBJ2-7, with 14 nucleotides matching TRBD2. This CDR3 region has 17 residues. The V gene end was trimmed by 4 bases and the J gene end by 4 bases; junction bases not matched to a gene: 9. The germline CDR1 and CDR2 sequences are MNHEY and SMNVEV (reference sequence). CDR3 sequence: CASSSSRTSGRSYEQYF. In nucleotides, the CDR3 is TGTGCCAGCAGTTCGTCTCGGACTAGCGGGAGGTCGTACGAGCAGTACTTC.

The chain couples TRBV7-9 to TRBJ2-7; no reliable D call. CDR1 and CDR2 from the germline V gene are SEHNR and FQNEAQ (reference sequence). The length of the CDR3 is 13 residues. Trimming stripped 1 base from V and 3 bases from J, with 7 bases between. DNA for the CDR3: TGTGCCAGCAGCTTAGGTTTTTACTACGAGCAGTACTTC. It translates to CASSLGFYYEQYF.

The count of this clone is one. The chain combines TRBV11-3 with TRBJ2-2; 12 bases fit TRBD2. The CDR3 has 14 amino acids. Germline lookup yields CDR1 SGHNT and CDR2 YENEEA. Trimming cost V 5 bases and J 8 bases; bases outside gene matches: 3. The CDR3 is CASSLGLAGGELFF. The CDR3 DNA reads TGTGCCAGCAGCCTGGGACTAGCGGGTGGGGAGCTGTTTTTT. Supplemented by reference TRBV11-3 and TRBJ2-2, the full variable domain reads EAGVVQSPRYKIIEKKQPVAFWCNPISGHNTLYWYLQNLGQGPELLIRYENEEAVDDSQLPKDRFSAERLKGVDSTLKIQPAELGDSAVYLCASSLGLAGGELFFGEGSRLTVL.